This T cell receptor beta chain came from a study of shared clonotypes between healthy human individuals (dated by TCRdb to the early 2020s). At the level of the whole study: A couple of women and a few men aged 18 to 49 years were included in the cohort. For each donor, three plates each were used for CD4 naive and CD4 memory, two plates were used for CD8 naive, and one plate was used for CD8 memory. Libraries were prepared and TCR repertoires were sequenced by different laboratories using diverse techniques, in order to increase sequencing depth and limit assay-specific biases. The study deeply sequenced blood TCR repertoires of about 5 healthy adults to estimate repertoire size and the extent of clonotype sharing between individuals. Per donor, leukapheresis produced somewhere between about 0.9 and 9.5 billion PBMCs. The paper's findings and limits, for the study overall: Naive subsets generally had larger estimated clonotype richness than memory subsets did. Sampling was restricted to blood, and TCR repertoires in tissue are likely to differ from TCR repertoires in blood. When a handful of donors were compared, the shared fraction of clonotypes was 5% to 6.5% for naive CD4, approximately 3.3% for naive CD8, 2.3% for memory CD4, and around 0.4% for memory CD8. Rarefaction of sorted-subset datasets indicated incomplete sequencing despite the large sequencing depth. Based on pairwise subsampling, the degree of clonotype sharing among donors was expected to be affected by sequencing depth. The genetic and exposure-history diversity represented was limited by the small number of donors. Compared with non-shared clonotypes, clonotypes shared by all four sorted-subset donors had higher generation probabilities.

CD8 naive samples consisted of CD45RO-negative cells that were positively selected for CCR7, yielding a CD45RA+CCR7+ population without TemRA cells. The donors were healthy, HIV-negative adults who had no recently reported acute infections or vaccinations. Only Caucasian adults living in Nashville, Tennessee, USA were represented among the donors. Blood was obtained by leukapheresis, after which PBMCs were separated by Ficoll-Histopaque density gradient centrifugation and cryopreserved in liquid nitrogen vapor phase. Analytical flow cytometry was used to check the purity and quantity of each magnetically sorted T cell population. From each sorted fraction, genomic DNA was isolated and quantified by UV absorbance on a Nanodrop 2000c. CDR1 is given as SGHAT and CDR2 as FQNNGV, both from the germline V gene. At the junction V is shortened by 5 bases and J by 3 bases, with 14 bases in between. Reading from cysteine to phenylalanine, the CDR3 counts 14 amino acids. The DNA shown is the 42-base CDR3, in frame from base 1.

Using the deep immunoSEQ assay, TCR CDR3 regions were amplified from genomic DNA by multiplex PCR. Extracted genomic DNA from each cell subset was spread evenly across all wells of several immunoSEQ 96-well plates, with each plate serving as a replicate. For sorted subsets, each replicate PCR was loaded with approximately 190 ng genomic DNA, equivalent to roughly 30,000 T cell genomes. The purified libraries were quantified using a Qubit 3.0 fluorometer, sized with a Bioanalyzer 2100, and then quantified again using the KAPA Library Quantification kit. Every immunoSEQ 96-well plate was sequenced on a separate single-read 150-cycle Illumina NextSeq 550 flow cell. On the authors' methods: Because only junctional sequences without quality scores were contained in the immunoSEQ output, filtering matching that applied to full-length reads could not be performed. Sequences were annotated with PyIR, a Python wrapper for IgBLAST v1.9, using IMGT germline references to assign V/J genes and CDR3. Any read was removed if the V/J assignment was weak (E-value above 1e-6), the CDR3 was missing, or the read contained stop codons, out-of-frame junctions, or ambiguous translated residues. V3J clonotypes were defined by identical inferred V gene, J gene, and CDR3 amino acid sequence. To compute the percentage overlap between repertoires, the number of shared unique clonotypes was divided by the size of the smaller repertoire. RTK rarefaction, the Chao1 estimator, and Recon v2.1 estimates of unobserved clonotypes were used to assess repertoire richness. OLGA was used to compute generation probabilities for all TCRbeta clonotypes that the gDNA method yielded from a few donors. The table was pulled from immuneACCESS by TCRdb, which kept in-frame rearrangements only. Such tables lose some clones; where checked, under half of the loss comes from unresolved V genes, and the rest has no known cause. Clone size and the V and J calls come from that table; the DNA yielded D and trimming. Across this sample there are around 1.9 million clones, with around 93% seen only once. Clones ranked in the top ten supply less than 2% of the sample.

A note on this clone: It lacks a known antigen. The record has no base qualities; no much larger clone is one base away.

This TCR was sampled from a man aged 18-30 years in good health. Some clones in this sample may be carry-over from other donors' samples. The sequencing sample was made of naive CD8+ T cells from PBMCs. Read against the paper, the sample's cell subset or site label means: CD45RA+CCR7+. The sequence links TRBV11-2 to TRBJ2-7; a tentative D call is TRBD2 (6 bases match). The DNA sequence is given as TGTGCCAGCAGCCCCTCCACCGGGGGCTACGAGCAGTACTTC. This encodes CASSPSTGGYEQYF.